This is a list of T cell receptor beta chains from one sample in a study of T-cell memory formation after mild COVID-19. Each CDR3 protein gets one entry after TCRdb re-called the 5' RACE reads with MiXCR. Of around 530,000 distinct CDR3 sequences listed, roughly 21% are singletons. Sequencing used PBMCs or a T cell subset sorted from them (not recorded which). Receptors were obtained from an adult woman who had mild COVID-19 (a few samples of this study predate the infection). Cell type and time point are not known. The CDR3 runs from the conserved cysteine through the conserved F or W. A D gene is named only where the DNA matches it firmly. Rows may omit the clone size; those that give it use once, few, many or a size class.

j_call | cdr3_length | v_call | clone_size | d_call | cdr3_nt | cdr3_aa
TRBJ2-2 | 17 | TRBV6-6 | NA | TRBD1 | TGTGCCAGCAGTTACTTAACAGGGGGCGCCGACACCGGGGAGCTGTTTTTT | CASSYLTGGADTGELFF
TRBJ1-1 | 13 | TRBV5-1 | many | NA | TGCGCCAGCAGCTTGGGGGACAACACTGAAGCTTTCTTT | CASSLGDNTEAFF
TRBJ1-5 | 16 | TRBV24-1 | few | NA | TGTGCCACCAGTGTGGGAGGGTGGTATGACAATCAGCCCCAGCATTTT | CATSVGGWYDNQPQHF
TRBJ1-4 | 15 | TRBV5-1 | few | TRBD1 | TGCGCCAGCAGCTCCGGACAGGGGGCGGATGAAAAACTGTTTTTT | CASSSGQGADEKLFF
TRBJ1-2 | 15 | TRBV12-3/TRBV12-4 | few | TRBD1 | TGTGCCAGCAGTTACCTGGGACAGGGAGGCTATGGCTACACCTTC | CASSYLGQGGYGYTF
TRBJ2-1 | 14 | TRBV24-1 | NA | TRBD1 | TGTGCCACCAGTGAATCGGGACAGAGTGGTGAGCAGTTCTTC | CATSESGQSGEQFF
TRBJ2-7 | 13 | TRBV6-5 | NA | NA | TGTGCCAGCAGCCGAGAATCAAGGGGCGAGCAGTACTTC | CASSRESRGEQYF
TRBJ2-3 | 15 | TRBV5-1 | few | TRBD1 | TGCGCCAGCAGCCCCTGGGACAGCGGCACAGATACGCAGTATTTT | CASSPWDSGTDTQYF
TRBJ1-1 | 15 | TRBV5-3 | few | NA | TGTGCCAGAAGCTTGGATGGGGCCGGGAACACTGAAGCTTTCTTT | CARSLDGAGNTEAFF
TRBJ1-6 | 15 | TRBV11-2 | few | TRBD1 | TGTGCCAGCAGCACGGGACAGGAGATTAATTCACCCCTCCACTTT | CASSTGQEINSPLHF
TRBJ2-2 | 14 | TRBV6-2/TRBV6-3 | NA | TRBD2 | TGTGCCAGCAGTTACCGCGGGGGGACCGGGGAGCTGTTTTTT | CASSYRGGTGELFF
TRBJ2-1 | 15 | TRBV27 | NA | TRBD2 | TGTGCCAGCAGTTTCTCTAGCGGGAGGAAAAATGAGCAGTTCTTC | CASSFSSGRKNEQFF
TRBJ2-2 | 15 | TRBV7-9 | few | TRBD2 | TGTGCCAGCACCCGGACTAGAGGGAACAGCGGGGAGCTGTTTTTT | CASTRTRGNSGELFF
TRBJ2-5 | 16 | TRBV5-1 | NA | TRBD2 | TGCGCCAGCAGAGTGATGACTAGCGGTGTCCAAGAGACCCAGTACTTC | CASRVMTSGVQETQYF
TRBJ2-7 | 15 | TRBV7-6 | NA | TRBD1 | TGTGCCAGCAGCTTAGAAAGTGCAGGGGGCCACGAGCAGTACTTC | CASSLESAGGHEQYF
TRBJ2-1 | 14 | TRBV30 | few | TRBD1 | TGTGCCTGGGGACAGGGGAGCTCCTACAATGAGCAGTTCTTC | CAWGQGSSYNEQFF
TRBJ1-1 | 14 | TRBV7-8 | few | NA | TGTGCCAGCAAGACCGGGACCTTGAACACTGAAGCTTTCTTT | CASKTGTLNTEAFF
TRBJ1-2 | 18 | TRBV11-2 | NA | NA | TGTGCCAGCAGAGGATTAAAGGACGGGCCCCTACACAAGGGGGGCTACACCTTC | CASRGLKDGPLHKGGYTF
TRBJ1-1 | 15 | TRBV24-1 | few | TRBD1 | TGTGCCACCAGTGGGCTCGGGCAGGGGGGAACTGAAGCTTTCTTT | CATSGLGQGGTEAFF
TRBJ2-2 | 13 | TRBV5-1 | NA | NA | TGCGCCAGCAGCTTGAGCGTAACCGGGGAGCTGTTTTTT | CASSLSVTGELFF
TRBJ1-2 | 18 | TRBV7-8 | few | NA | TGTGCCAGCAGCTTTCTCTTCGATCGCCAGCTTGGAGACTATGGCTACACCTTC | CASSFLFDRQLGDYGYTF
TRBJ1-4 | 17 | TRBV19 | few | TRBD1 | TGTGCCAGTAGTGCATCGGACAGGGGCTTGCTACGCGAGAAACTGTTTTTT | CASSASDRGLLREKLFF
TRBJ2-3 | 15 | TRBV20-1 | NA | NA | TGCAGTGCTAGCCTTCCCGGGGCTAGCACAGATACGCAGTATTTT | CSASLPGASTDTQYF
TRBJ1-1 | 15 | TRBV10-3 | NA | TRBD1 | TGTGCCATCGGCGGGGACAGGGGGCGGAACACTGAAGCTTTCTTT | CAIGGDRGRNTEAFF
TRBJ1-1 | 15 | TRBV6-6 | few | TRBD1 | TGTGCCAGCAGTTCCTCGACAGGGACTATTACTGAAGCTTTCTTT | CASSSSTGTITEAFF
TRBJ1-2 | 14 | TRBV7-6 | NA | NA | TGTGCCAGCAGTCCGACAGAGACTTACTATGGCTACACCTTC | CASSPTETYYGYTF
TRBJ1-2 | 15 | TRBV20-1 | NA | NA | TGCAGTGCTAGTGTTCAGGGGCAGGATTACTATGGCTACACCTTC | CSASVQGQDYYGYTF
TRBJ2-1 | 14 | TRBV5-1 | few | NA | TGCGCCAGCAGCGGGGACCCGTCGGTCAATGAGCAGTTCTTC | CASSGDPSVNEQFF
TRBJ2-6 | 15 | TRBV5-5 | few | NA | TGTGCCAGCAGCTTTGAAATCTCTGGGGCCAACGTCCTGACTTTC | CASSFEISGANVLTF
TRBJ1-1 | 16 | TRBV7-6 | few | NA | TGTGCCAGCAGCTCACAACCGGGGCCTGGAAGCACTGAAGCTTTCTTT | CASSSQPGPGSTEAFF
TRBJ1-5 | 15 | TRBV12-3/TRBV12-4 | NA | NA | TGTGCCAGCAGTTCAGCGGATAGTTACAATCAGCCCCAGCATTTT | CASSSADSYNQPQHF
TRBJ1-3 | 17 | TRBV7-6 | NA | NA | TGTGCCAGCAGCCTTAGGGACCGTAGGTCTTCTGGAAACACCATATATTTT | CASSLRDRRSSGNTIYF
TRBJ2-1 | 11 | TRBV30 | NA | NA | TGTGCCTGGGGGGTCGGTGGGGAGCAGTTCTTC | CAWGVGGEQFF
TRBJ1-2 | 14 | TRBV20-1 | NA | TRBD1 | TGCAGTGCTCGCACAAGGACAGGGTGGGATGGCTACACCTTC | CSARTRTGWDGYTF
TRBJ2-1 | 16 | TRBV6-2/TRBV6-3 | few | NA | TGTGCCAGCACCAGCCGACCGGGACTTCTAAATAATGAGCAGTTCTTC | CASTSRPGLLNNEQFF
TRBJ2-7 | 15 | TRBV5-1 | NA | TRBD2 | TGCGCCAGCAGCTTAACTAGCGGACCCTCCTACGAGCAGTACTTC | CASSLTSGPSYEQYF
TRBJ1-2 | 16 | TRBV14 | NA | TRBD1 | TGTGCCAGCAGCCAAGTTATCGGACAGGGGGCGGATGGCTACACCTTC | CASSQVIGQGADGYTF
TRBJ2-3 | 16 | TRBV7-9 | NA | TRBD2 | TGTGCCAGCAGCTTCGGCGGGGGGGCCAGAACAGATACGCAGTATTTT | CASSFGGGARTDTQYF
TRBJ2-1 | 12 | TRBV20-1 | NA | NA | TGCAGTGCTAGAGCATCTTTGGATGAGCAGTTCTTC | CSARASLDEQFF
TRBJ2-1 | 17 | TRBV7-9 | few | NA | TGTGCCAGCAGCTTGACTCGGCGGGGTAGTTCCTACAATGAGCAGTTCTTC | CASSLTRRGSSYNEQFF
TRBJ2-7 | 15 | TRBV28 | few | TRBD2 | TGTGCCAGCAGTTCCGGGACTAGCGGGAAATACGAGCAGTACTTC | CASSSGTSGKYEQYF
TRBJ2-5 | 14 | TRBV25-1 | many | NA | TGTGCCAGCAGTACGAGGGTGTACCAAGAGACCCAGTACTTC | CASSTRVYQETQYF
TRBJ2-1 | 15 | TRBV11-2 | NA | NA | TGTGCCAGCTCAGGGATCTTTAGCTCCTACAATGAGCAGTTCTTC | CASSGIFSSYNEQFF
TRBJ1-5 | 13 | TRBV2 | NA | NA | TGTGCCAGCCAATTTGGGAGCAATCAGCCCCAGCATTTT | CASQFGSNQPQHF
TRBJ2-7 | 14 | TRBV6-5 | few | TRBD1 | TGTGCCAGCAGTTTATACAGGGGCGGCTACGAGCAGTACTTC | CASSLYRGGYEQYF
TRBJ2-1 | 12 | TRBV7-9 | few | TRBD2 | TGTGCCAGCAGCTTCCCAGCGGGAGAGCAGTTCTTC | CASSFPAGEQFF
TRBJ2-7 | 14 | TRBV25-1 | many | NA | TGTGCCAGCAGTGAAATAGGGGGAAGGGCCGAGCAGTACTTC | CASSEIGGRAEQYF
TRBJ2-1 | 16 | TRBV29-1 | NA | TRBD2 | TGCAGCGTCCCTAAGACTAGCGCGAGCTCCTACAATGAGCAGTTCTTC | CSVPKTSASSYNEQFF
TRBJ1-2 | 12 | TRBV20-1 | few | NA | TGCAGTGCTAGAGGGGCGGGACGCGGCTACACCTTC | CSARGAGRGYTF
TRBJ2-7 | 13 | TRBV14 | NA | NA | TGTGCCAGCAGCCAAGTTTCCCGCTACGAGCAGTACTTC | CASSQVSRYEQYF
TRBJ2-1 | 14 | TRBV20-1 | few | TRBD1 | TGCAGTGCTAGGGCAGGGACAGGGAATCTTGCGCAGTTCTTC | CSARAGTGNLAQFF
TRBJ2-2 | 16 | TRBV9 | many | NA | TGTGCCAGCAGCCTTTCCTCCAGGGTGGACACCGGGGAGCTGTTTTTT | CASSLSSRVDTGELFF